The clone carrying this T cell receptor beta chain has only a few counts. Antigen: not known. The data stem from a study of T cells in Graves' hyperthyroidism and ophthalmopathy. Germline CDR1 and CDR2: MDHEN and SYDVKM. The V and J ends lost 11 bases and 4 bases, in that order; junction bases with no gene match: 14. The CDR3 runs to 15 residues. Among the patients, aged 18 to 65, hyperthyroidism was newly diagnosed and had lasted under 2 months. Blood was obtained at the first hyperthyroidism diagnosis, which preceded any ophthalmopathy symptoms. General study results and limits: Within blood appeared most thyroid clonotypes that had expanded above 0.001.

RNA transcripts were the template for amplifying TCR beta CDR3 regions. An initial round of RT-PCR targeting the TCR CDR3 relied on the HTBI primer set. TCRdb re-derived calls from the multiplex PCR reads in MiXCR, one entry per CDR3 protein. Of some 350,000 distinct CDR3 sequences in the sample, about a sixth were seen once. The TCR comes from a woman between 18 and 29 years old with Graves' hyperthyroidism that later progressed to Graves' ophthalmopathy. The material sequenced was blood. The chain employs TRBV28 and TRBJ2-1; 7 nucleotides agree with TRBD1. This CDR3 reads CACHFEGARYNEQFF. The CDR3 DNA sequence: TGTGCCTGCCATTTCGAGGGGGCGCGTTACAATGAGCAGTTCTTC.